This is a list of T cell receptor beta chains from one sample in a study of beta chain features in type 1 diabetes. Produced via immunoSEQ multiplex PCR; TCRdb's table is partial and in-frame only. The sample carries over 120,000 clones, about 12% recorded once. Sequenced sample: central memory CD4+ T cells from blood. These receptors all come from a man in his late teens or twenties with type 1 diabetes. The CDR3 runs from the conserved cysteine through the conserved F or W. D genes are given only for firm matches. The size field is filled for only some rows; it gives once, few, many or a size class.

size | length | J | V | D | DNA | CDR3
few | 14 | TRBJ2-3 | TRBV11-3 | TRBD1 | TGTGCCAGCAGCACCGGACAGGGGAGAGATACGCAGTATTTT | CASSTGQGRDTQYF
- | 14 | TRBJ2-2 | TRBV5-1 | - | TGCGCCAGCAGCTTGTCCAGGGCCACCGGGGAGCTGTTTTTT | CASSLSRATGELFF
few | 15 | TRBJ2-5 | TRBV6-5 | - | TGTGCCAGCATCTCCAGTTCAGGGGCTCAGGAGACCCAGTACTTC | CASISSSGAQETQYF
- | 12 | TRBJ2-1 | TRBV10-2 | - | TGCGCCAGCAGTGAGGGGGGGTCCCAACAGTTCTTC | CASSEGGSQQFF
few | 16 | TRBJ1-2 | TRBV14 | - | TGTGCCAGCAGCCAAGATAGGGCCCAGGTGGTTGGTGGCTACACCTTC | CASSQDRAQVVGGYTF
few | 15 | TRBJ1-4 | TRBV4-1 | - | TGCGCCAGAAGCCATAGGGATGCAACTAATGAAAAACTGTTTTTT | CARSHRDATNEKLFF
- | 14 | TRBJ1-5 | TRBV7-8 | - | TGTGCCAGCAGCCGAGGGGGAAGCAATCAGCCCCAGCATTTT | CASSRGGSNQPQHF
few | 13 | TRBJ2-1 | TRBV29-1 | TRBD1 | TGCAGCGGGGACAGGGGGCGAAACAATGAGCAGTTCTTC | CSGDRGRNNEQFF
- | 15 | TRBJ2-3 | TRBV2 | TRBD1 | TGTGCCAGCAGCTTCCGACAGGGGCGGACAGATACGCAGTATTTT | CASSFRQGRTDTQYF
few | 14 | TRBJ1-5 | TRBV5-1 | - | TGCGCCAGCAGCTTGCAAGGGGACAATCAGCCCCAGCATTTT | CASSLQGDNQPQHF
- | 15 | TRBJ2-1 | TRBV11-1 | TRBD2 | TGTGCCAGCAGCTTGGGACTAGCGGGGAACAATGAGCAGTTCTTC | CASSLGLAGNNEQFF
few | 14 | TRBJ1-1 | TRBV6-1 | - | TGTGCCAGCAGTGATCCAGGAGACATCACTGAAGCTTTCTTT | CASSDPGDITEAFF
- | 14 | TRBJ2-5 | TRBV30 | TRBD2 | TGTGCCTGGAGTCGTCTAGCGGGGGTTGAGACCCAGTACTTC | CAWSRLAGVETQYF
- | 12 | TRBJ1-4 | TRBV29-1 | - | TGCAGCGTTCAAGGTCCGGATGAAAAACTGTTTTTT | CSVQGPDEKLFF
few | 15 | TRBJ2-1 | TRBV30 | TRBD1 | TGTGCCTGGAGTTCGCCCGGGACAGGGGGGAATGAGCAGTTCTTC | CAWSSPGTGGNEQFF
- | 13 | TRBJ2-3 | TRBV6-4 | - | TGTGCCAGCAGTGACCAGGCTACAGATACGCAGTATTTT | CASSDQATDTQYF
- | 15 | TRBJ2-1 | TRBV4-1 | TRBD1 | TGCGCCAGCAGCCAAGGGACAGGTATCTACAATGAGCAGTTCTTC | CASSQGTGIYNEQFF
- | 13 | TRBJ1-2 | TRBV12-2 | - | TGTGCAAGTCGCTTAGTGGACAGCTATGGCTACACCTTC | CASRLVDSYGYTF
- | 15 | TRBJ2-4 | TRBV11-3 | - | TGTGCCAGCAGCTTAGATTGGGTAGCCAAAAACATTCAGTACTTC | CASSLDWVAKNIQYF
- | 12 | TRBJ1-2 | TRBV28 | - | TGTGCCAGCAGGAGGGGGTACTATGGCTACACCTTC | CASRRGYYGYTF
- | 14 | TRBJ2-3 | TRBV10-1 | - | TGCGCCAGCAGCCGACAGTTATCCACAGATACGCAGTATTTT | CASSRQLSTDTQYF
few | 13 | TRBJ1-1 | TRBV28 | - | TGTGCCAGCAGTTTGGGTCACGGCACTGAAGCTTTCTTT | CASSLGHGTEAFF
- | 14 | TRBJ2-2 | TRBV7-9 | TRBD2 | TGTGCCAGCAGCGCAAGCGGGGCCACCGGGGAGCTGTTTTTT | CASSASGATGELFF
few | 15 | TRBJ1-4 | TRBV5-4 | TRBD1 | TGTGCCAGCAGCTTGGTGACAGGGGGGGATGAAAAACTGTTTTTT | CASSLVTGGDEKLFF
- | 17 | TRBJ2-3 | TRBV27 | - | TGTGCCAGCAGTTTGGCTTACCCGGGGCGAAGCACAGATACGCAGTATTTT | CASSLAYPGRSTDTQYF
- | 15 | TRBJ1-1 | TRBV15 | - | TGTGCCACCAGCGGCCCCGGACACCTGAACACTGAAGCTTTCTTT | CATSGPGHLNTEAFF
- | 14 | TRBJ1-1 | TRBV12-5 | - | TGTGCTAGTGGAACACGCTGGGGTAACACTGAAGCTTTCTTT | CASGTRWGNTEAFF
- | 13 | TRBJ1-2 | TRBV2 | - | TGTGCCAGCAGTGAAGGGTTGGATTATGGCTACACCTTC | CASSEGLDYGYTF
- | 14 | TRBJ1-1 | TRBV15 | - | TGTGCCACCAGCAGAACCCCGGGGAACACTGAAGCTTTCTTT | CATSRTPGNTEAFF
few | 15 | TRBJ2-7 | TRBV6-1 | TRBD1 | TGTGCCAGCAGGCCTCCGGGACAGGGGATCCACGAGCAGTACTTC | CASRPPGQGIHEQYF
- | 16 | TRBJ2-1 | TRBV5-1 | TRBD2 | TGCGCCAGCAGCGCGGCGGGAAGCGGGGCTTACAATGAGCAGTTCTTC | CASSAAGSGAYNEQFF
- | 16 | TRBJ2-2 | TRBV6-5 | - | TGTGCCAGCAGTTACACGCAGGGGCGTGACACCGGGGAGCTGTTTTTT | CASSYTQGRDTGELFF
few | 15 | TRBJ2-3 | TRBV6-4 | - | TGTGCCAGCATCCTAGGGGGGACGCCGACGGATACGCAGTATTTT | CASILGGTPTDTQYF
few | 16 | TRBJ2-6 | TRBV4-1 | - | TGCGCCAGCAGCCAAGTCGCTGCGTCTGGGGCCAACGTCCTGACTTTC | CASSQVAASGANVLTF
- | 17 | TRBJ2-7 | TRBV27 | - | TGTGCCAGCAGTTTATCGATAACAGGCCTGAGCTCCTACGAGCAGTACTTC | CASSLSITGLSSYEQYF
few | 11 | TRBJ1-2 | TRBV20-1 | - | TGCAGTGCTAGCGCGGGCTATGGCTACACCTTC | CSASAGYGYTF
- | 14 | TRBJ1-3 | TRBV29-1 | - | TGCAGCATACAGGAAAGGACGATCGGAAACACCATATATTTT | CSIQERTIGNTIYF
- | 15 | TRBJ2-1 | TRBV7-2 | TRBD1 | TGTGCCAGCAGCGCCGGGACAGGGGCCTACAATGAGCAGTTCTTC | CASSAGTGAYNEQFF
many | 16 | TRBJ2-4 | TRBV28 | TRBD1 | TGTGCCAGCAGTTCCCTGGGACAGGGAAAGAGGGGCATTCAGTACTTC | CASSSLGQGKRGIQYF
- | 15 | TRBJ1-3 | TRBV7-2 | - | TGTGCCAGCAGCTTAGTGGGAGGACAGGGAAACACCATATATTTT | CASSLVGGQGNTIYF
- | 11 | TRBJ1-2 | TRBV5-6 | - | TGTGCCAGCAGCTTCTCCTTAGGCTACACCTTC | CASSFSLGYTF
many | 14 | TRBJ1-1 | TRBV18 | - | TGTGCCAGCTCACCACAAACCGGGACCGCTGAAGCTTTCTTT | CASSPQTGTAEAFF
once | 14 | TRBJ2-5 | TRBV9 | TRBD2 | TGTGCCAGCAGCCCCCGGGGGGATCAAGAGACCCAGTACTTC | CASSPRGDQETQYF
- | 14 | TRBJ1-2 | TRBV25-1 | TRBD1 | TGTGCCAGCAGTGCCGACAGGGCCTACTATGGCTACACCTTC | CASSADRAYYGYTF
- | 14 | TRBJ2-7 | TRBV18 | TRBD1 | TGTGCCAGCGCACCTCAGGGGGCCACCTACGAGCAGTACTTC | CASAPQGATYEQYF
few | 16 | TRBJ2-2 | TRBV25-1 | TRBD1 | TGTGCCAGCAGTGAATGGGGGACAGGGGTAACCGGGGAGCTGTTTTTT | CASSEWGTGVTGELFF
- | 10 | TRBJ1-2 | TRBV7-9 | - | TGTGCCAGCGGGACAAATGGCTACACCTTC | CASGTNGYTF
- | 14 | TRBJ1-4 | TRBV19 | TRBD1 | TGTGCCAGTAGTAACTCAGGGGGTGTTGAAAAACTGTTTTTT | CASSNSGGVEKLFF
few | 14 | TRBJ2-7 | TRBV6-1 | - | TGTGCCAGCAGTACCGGGACCAACATCGATAAGCAGTACTTC | CASSTGTNIDKQYF